This passage covers 5 T cell receptor beta chains from one sample sequenced in a study of blood T cell repertoires in COVID-19 (TCRdb year 2020). The library was made by the immunoSEQ multiplex PCR assay. Sourced from immuneACCESS, this table was stored by TCRdb with only in-frame sequences that have V and J called. A share of the clones is absent; for the studies checked, an unresolved V gene accounts for under half, and the remainder has no known explanation. Recorded for this sample are approximately 150,000 clones; around 83% of them occurred a single time. Jointly, the top ten make up over 2.5% of the sample. The source material was peripheral blood. Receptors were obtained from a human donor with acute or convalescent COVID-19. The donor label of this sample is uncertain.

J is TRBJ2-3 and V is TRBV24-1, with D unresolved. Trimming shortened V by 5 bases and J by 4 bases, and 6 bases separated the two germline ends. Germline V gene sequence: CDR1 KGHDR, CDR2 SFDVKD. The CDR3 runs 12 residues. The CDR3 loop reads CATSGGPDTQYF. The CDR3 nucleotides are TGTGCCACCAGTGGCGGTCCAGATACGCAGTATTTT.

This clone occurred a few times. V gene TRBV2 combines with J gene TRBJ1-3, with a weak D call TRBD1 (5 bases). The CDR3 covers 15 residues. Germline loops: CDR1 SNHLY, CDR2 FYNNEI. V was shortened by 1 base and J by 0 bases, with 7 bases between the two germline ends. CDR3 region: CASSEVRASGNTIYF. DNA of the CDR3: TGTGCCAGCAGTGAAGTCAGGGCCTCTGGAAACACCATATATTTT. Looking up the rest from reference TRBV2 and TRBJ1-3 gives the full variable domain: EPEVTQTPSHQVTQMGQEVILRCVPISNHLYFYWYRQILGQKVEFLVSFYNNEISEKSEIFDDQFSVERPDGSNFTLKIRSTKLEDSAMYFCASSEVRASGNTIYFGEGSWLTVV.

The CDR3 DNA follows: TGTGCCAGCTCCACCGGAGAGACCCAGTACTTC. Encoded protein: CASSTGETQYF. The rearrangement joins TRBV18 to TRBJ2-5; D unresolved. The CDR3 runs to 11 residues. CDR1 and CDR2 from the germline V gene are KGHSH and LQKENI. The V end lost 6 bases, the J end lost 4 bases, and 6 bases lay between the germline ends.

CDR3: CATSRGRGDYGYTF. CDR3 DNA: TGTGCCACCAGCAGAGGCCGGGGTGACTATGGCTACACCTTC. The gene calls are TRBV15 and TRBJ1-2, with no clear D. The CDR3 contains 14 residues. Germline loops: CDR1 LNHNV, CDR2 YYDKDF (reference sequence). Trimming shortened V by 1 base and J by 3 bases, and 9 bases separated the two germline ends.

The chain recombines TRBV5-6 with TRBJ1-5; no clear D gene. The V end lost 6 bases, the J end lost 2 bases, and 12 bases lay between the germline ends. CDR1 is SGHDT, CDR2 YYEEEE, per germline. The length of the CDR3 is 14 residues. The CDR3 loop is CASTRGGGNQPQHF. CDR3 sequence (DNA): TGTGCCAGCACCCGAGGCGGGGGCAATCAGCCCCAGCATTTT.